A single sample gave rise to the 28 T cell receptor beta chains below, sequenced in a study of shared clonotypes between healthy human individuals. Terminally differentiated effector memory CD45RA+ cells were left out of the naive CD8 fraction, which was CD45RO-negative and positively selected for CCR7. Clones were read by immunoSEQ multiplex PCR, and TCRdb kept only the in-frame ones, dropping some. The data show about 590,000 clones, just under 97% seen once. The material sequenced was naive CD8+ T cells sorted from blood. These receptors originate from a woman aged 25-40 years in good health.

The rearrangement uses TRBV2 and TRBJ2-4, with 16 bases that match TRBD2. CDR1 and CDR2 from the germline V gene are SNHLY and FYNNEI. The CDR3 is made up of 18 amino acids. V was clipped by 7 bases and J by 2 bases; unmatched bases: 8. CDR3 loop: CASTPGLAGGPSKNIQYF. In nucleotides, the CDR3 is TGTGCCAGCACCCCGGGACTAGCGGGAGGGCCCTCCAAAAACATTCAGTACTTC.

This clone was recorded only once. The rearrangement joins TRBV2 to TRBJ2-5; 7 bases fit TRBD1. The V segment lost 8 bases and the J segment 4 bases; nucleotides outside the gene matches: 13. CDR3 length equals 15 residues. Per the germline V gene, CDR1 is SNHLY and CDR2 is FYNNEI. The CDR3 loop reads CASFGTVRVGETQYF. CDR3 nucleotide sequence: TGTGCCAGCTTCGGGACAGTTCGGGTGGGAGAGACCCAGTACTTC. The full variable domain, completed using reference TRBV2 and TRBJ2-5, is EPEVTQTPSHQVTQMGQEVILRCVPISNHLYFYWYRQILGQKVEFLVSFYNNEISEKSEIFDDQFSVERPDGSNFTLKIRSTKLEDSAMYFCASFGTVRVGETQYFGPGTRLLVL.

J is TRBJ2-2 and V is TRBV29-1, with 7 positions matching TRBD2. CDR1 and CDR2 from the germline V gene are SQVTM and ANQGSEA. The CDR3 is 17 residues long. The ends lost 4 bases at V and 4 bases at J; junction bases unmatched: 15. The CDR3 DNA is TGCAGCGTTGGCGGGGGTGAAAGCGGGATTGGCACCGGGGAGCTGTTTTTT. Translating it yields CSVGGGESGIGTGELFF.

This chain links TRBV28 with TRBJ2-1; D not resolved. Germline assignment: CDR1 MDHEN and CDR2 SYDVKM. V gave up 5 bases and J gave up 0 bases, with 8 bases separating them. This CDR3 comprises 14 residues. In DNA form, the CDR3 reads TGTGCCAGCAGTCCCATAAGCTCCTACAATGAGCAGTTCTTC. Its translation is CASSPISSYNEQFF.

The rearrangement joins TRBV5-1 to TRBJ2-7, with D uncertain. Germline loops: CDR1 SGHRS, CDR2 YFSETQ. The CDR3 is made up of 13 amino acids. The ends were cut back, 0 bases at V and 5 bases at J, with 9 bases in the middle. The chain's CDR3 is CASSLAVSHEQYF. The CDR3 bases are TGCGCCAGCAGCTTGGCCGTGAGCCACGAGCAGTACTTC.

The chain joins TRBV7-6 to TRBJ2-3; D gene uncertain. The germline V gene has CDR1 SGHVS and CDR2 FNYEAQ. V was trimmed by 5 bases and J by 0 bases, leaving 3 bases between them. The CDR3 runs to 12 residues. CDR3 region: CASSPSTDTQYF. The CDR3 DNA is TGTGCCAGCAGCCCAAGCACAGATACGCAGTATTTT.

This clone was counted a single time. DNA for the CDR3: TGTGCCAGCAGCCGGGCAGTGGGGGCGAGTCAGCCCCAGCATTTT. Amino acid sequence: CASSRAVGASQPQHF. The gene calls are TRBV28 and TRBJ1-5, with D tentatively TRBD1 (6 bases). The CDR3 spans 15 residues. CDR1 MDHEN and CDR2 SYDVKM come from the germline V gene. V lost 6 bases, J lost 6 bases, and 18 bases lay in between.

The chain employs TRBV2 and TRBJ2-5; possibly TRBD2 for D (6 bases). Matching the DNA end better, TRBJ2-7 makes the J call doubtful. CDR1 and CDR2 from the germline V gene are SNHLY and FYNNEI. The CDR3 consists of 17 residues. CDR3 DNA: TGTGCCAGCAGTGTTCCCGCCCTAGGAGGGTCTCCCTACGAGCAGTACTTC. As protein: CASSVPALGGSPYEQYF.

The chain is built from TRBV6-5 and TRBJ2-7; D is perhaps TRBD2 (5 bases). The V end lost 10 bases, the J end lost 2 bases, and 12 bases lay between the germline ends. This CDR3 comprises 12 residues. Germline V gene sequence: CDR1 MNHEY, CDR2 SVGAGI. The CDR3: CATLGSTYEQYF. The CDR3 DNA follows: TGTGCCACCCTGGGGAGCACCTACGAGCAGTACTTC.

As to this clone: A junction boundary mismatches the germline segment, possibly from a read error. The gene calls are TRBV27 and TRBJ2-6, with no clear D. Germline V gene lookup returns CDR1 MNHEY and CDR2 SMNVEV (reference sequence). The CDR3 consists of 14 residues. The CDR3, as DNA: TGTGCCAGCAGCCCCTACTCTAGGGCCAACGTCCTGACTTTC. Its translation: CASSPYSRANVLTF. Filled out from reference TRBV27 and TRBJ2-6, the complete variable domain reads EAQVTQNPRYLITVTGKKLTVTCSQNMNHEYMSWYRQDPGLGLRQIYYSMNVEVTDKGDVPEGYKVSRKEKRNFPLILESPSPNQTSLYFCASSPYSRANVLTFGAGSRLTVL.

As for this clone: Other DNA sequences of this sample code for an identical CDR3. The V and J genes are TRBV9 and TRBJ2-2, with D maybe TRBD1 (6 bases). CDR3 length: 14 residues. The V and J ends lost 4 bases and 6 bases respectively, with 13 bases between them. CDR1 and CDR2 from the germline V gene are SGDLS and YYNGEE. Here the CDR3 DNA reads TGTGCCAGCAGCCCCCTTGGGGGCGCCGGGGAGCTGTTTTTT. It encodes CASSPLGGAGELFF.

The gene calls are TRBV6-5 and TRBJ2-7; tentative D call: TRBD1 (6 bases). Germline V gene data show CDR1 as MNHEY and CDR2 as SVGAGI. The CDR3 has 11 residues. Trimming pared 6 bases from V and 3 bases from J, leaving 6 bases between. As DNA, the CDR3 is TGTGCCAGCAGGACAGGCTACGAGCAGTACTTC. Protein: CASRTGYEQYF.

This chain connects TRBV25-1 to TRBJ2-1, with 11 nucleotides matching TRBD2. Trimming removed 6 bases from V and 5 bases from J; junction bases left unmatched: 6. Looked up from germline, CDR1 is MGHDK and CDR2 is SYGVNS. This CDR3 spans 15 amino acids. CDR3 bases: TGTGCCAGCAGCTTAGCGGGAGGGCCCCACAATGAGCAGTTCTTC. Its protein is CASSLAGGPHNEQFF. The full variable domain, rest sourced from reference TRBV25-1 and TRBJ2-1, is EADIYQTPRYLVIGTGKKITLECSQTMGHDKMYWYQQDPGMELHLIHYSYGVNSTEKGDLSSESTVSRIRTEHFPLTLESARPSHTSQYLCASSLAGGPHNEQFFGPGTRLTVL.

The CDR3 region is CASSSTRTGTYEQYF. Written as DNA, the CDR3 is TGTGCCAGCAGTTCAACTAGGACAGGTACCTACGAGCAGTACTTC. The chain carries TRBV28 and TRBJ2-7; 7 bases are a match to TRBD1. Germline V gives CDR1 MDHEN, CDR2 SYDVKM. J was trimmed by 2 bases and V by 4 bases; bases with no gene match: 8. This CDR3 region has 15 residues.

The V gene is TRBV27, the J gene TRBJ2-7, with a possible D match to TRBD2 (6 bases). This CDR3 region has 15 residues. V gave up 6 bases and J gave up 0 bases, with 15 bases separating them. CDR1 and CDR2 (germline): MNHEY, SMNVEV (reference sequence). CDR3 sequence: CASRIWLSGSYEQYF. As DNA, the CDR3 is TGTGCCAGCAGAATCTGGCTTAGCGGCTCCTACGAGCAGTACTTC.

This chain uses TRBV2 with TRBJ1-5; maybe TRBD1 (5 bases). The V end was cut by 7 bases, the J end by 7 bases, with 14 bases between. The CDR3 covers 13 residues. Germline CDR1 SNHLY, CDR2 FYNNEI. CDR3 region: CASTRGGLQPQHF. CDR3 DNA sequence: TGTGCCAGCACTAGGGGCGGGTTGCAGCCCCAGCATTTT.

The genes are TRBV6-6 and TRBJ2-7; 10 nucleotides agree with TRBD1. V gave up 6 bases and J gave up 4 bases; unmatched junction bases: 3. Germline lookup yields CDR1 MNHNY and CDR2 SVGAGI (reference sequence). CDR3 length: 13 residues. Here the CDR3 DNA reads TGTGCCAGCAGACCGGACAGGGGGTACGAGCAGTACTTC. It yields the protein CASRPDRGYEQYF.

The chain links TRBV7-8 to TRBJ1-1, with no clear D. Deletions cut 1 base from V and 1 base from J, with 7 bases between. The germline V gene has CDR1 SGHVS and CDR2 FQNEAQ. The CDR3 loop spans 14 amino acids. CDR3 DNA sequence: TGTGCCAGCAGCTTAGGGTCTGAGAACACTGAAGCTTTCTTT. It codes for CASSLGSENTEAFF.

The genes are TRBV7-2 and TRBJ2-1, with 10 bases lining up with TRBD2. The germline CDR1 and CDR2 sequences are SGHTA and FQGNSA. The CDR3 totals 19 residues. Unmatched junction bases numbered 14, after V lost 6 bases and J lost 0 bases. The chain's CDR3 is CASSNPTSGLPSSYNEQFF. The CDR3, as DNA: TGTGCCAGCAGTAACCCGACTAGCGGGTTACCTAGCTCCTACAATGAGCAGTTCTTC.

The V call is TRBV4-1, the J call TRBJ2-1, with 12 bases aligning to TRBD2. Trimming removed 4 bases from V and 6 bases from J; junction bases left unmatched: 4. The CDR3 totals 15 residues. Germline V gives CDR1 MGHRA, CDR2 YSYEKL. CDR3 DNA: TGCGCCAGCAGCCTCCTAGCGGGAGGGGGCAATGAGCAGTTCTTC. Amino acid sequence: CASSLLAGGGNEQFF.

The rearrangement uses TRBV28 and TRBJ2-6, with D perhaps TRBD2 (5 bases). Trimming stripped 10 bases from V and 1 base from J, with 8 bases between. Germline V gives CDR1 MDHEN, CDR2 SYDVKM. This CDR3 is 13 amino acids long. The CDR3: CATRGSGANVLTF. The CDR3 region has the DNA TGTGCCACCCGGGGTTCTGGGGCCAACGTCCTGACTTTC.

The rearrangement uses TRBV5-1 and TRBJ2-7; 14 bases agree with TRBD2. Germline V lookup: CDR1 SGHRS, CDR2 YFSETQ. V dropped 7 bases and J dropped 6; count of bases not matched to a gene: 21. The CDR3 sequence is 19 residues long. The CDR3 sequence is CASPDRPGLAGDMYGEQYF. The DNA for the CDR3 is TGCGCCAGCCCCGACCGACCGGGACTAGCGGGAGACATGTACGGCGAGCAGTACTTC.

The CDR3 loop is CASSLIGNTGELFF. The CDR3 DNA sequence: TGTGCCAGCAGCTTAATCGGGAACACCGGGGAGCTGTTTTTT. The rearrangement uses TRBV11-3 and TRBJ2-2; no firm D call. The length of the CDR3 is 14 residues. CDR1 is SGHNT, CDR2 YENEEA, per germline. The ends were cut back, 2 bases at V and 1 base at J, with 5 bases in the middle.

V is TRBV29-1 and J is TRBJ2-7, with D perhaps matching TRBD2 (5 bases). Trimming took off 6 bases at V and 0 bases at J, with 18 bases between the two ends. The CDR3 sequence is 15 residues long. Germline-derived CDR1 and CDR2 are SQVTM and ANQGSEA. DNA of the CDR3: TGCAGCGTCCGCGGTCTAGCAGAAAACTCCTACGAGCAGTACTTC. Translated, it gives CSVRGLAENSYEQYF.

This clone came up once. This sample includes further DNA sequences coding for the same CDR3. The rearrangement links TRBV28 to TRBJ2-7; maybe TRBD2 (6 bases). Trimming left V 2 bases short and J 2 bases short, with 10 bases between. The CDR3 loop spans 14 amino acids. CDR1 and CDR2 from the germline V gene are MDHEN and SYDVKM. The CDR3 nucleotides read TGTGCCAGCAGTTTAGCGGGCGGGGCCTACGAGCAGTACTTC. Translation: CASSLAGGAYEQYF.

This chain uses TRBV28 with TRBJ2-2; perhaps TRBD2 as D (6 bases). Germline V gene sequence: CDR1 MDHEN, CDR2 SYDVKM. V was trimmed by 2 bases and J by 1 base, leaving 8 bases between them. This CDR3 is 15 amino acids long. CDR3 in amino acids: CASSLIGGNTGELFF. CDR3 nucleotide sequence: TGTGCCAGCAGTTTAATCGGGGGGAACACCGGGGAGCTGTTTTTT.

The genes are TRBV6-5 and TRBJ2-5; 10 bases agree with TRBD1. V gave up 2 bases and J gave up 5 bases; unmatched junction bases: 2. Germline lookup yields CDR1 MNHEY and CDR2 SVGAGI. This CDR3 has 14 residues. CDR3 region: CASSYGQGGETQYF. The DNA for the CDR3 is TGTGCCAGCAGTTACGGACAGGGGGGTGAGACCCAGTACTTC.

This chain links TRBV25-1 with TRBJ2-7, with 7 bases that match TRBD2. CDR3 length: 14 amino acids. Trimming removed 3 bases from V and 2 bases from J; junction bases left unmatched: 4. In germline, CDR1 is MGHDK, CDR2 SYGVNS. The CDR3 DNA sequence: TGTGCCAGCAGTGATAGCGGGCCTCCCTACGAGCAGTACTTC. Translating it yields CASSDSGPPYEQYF.